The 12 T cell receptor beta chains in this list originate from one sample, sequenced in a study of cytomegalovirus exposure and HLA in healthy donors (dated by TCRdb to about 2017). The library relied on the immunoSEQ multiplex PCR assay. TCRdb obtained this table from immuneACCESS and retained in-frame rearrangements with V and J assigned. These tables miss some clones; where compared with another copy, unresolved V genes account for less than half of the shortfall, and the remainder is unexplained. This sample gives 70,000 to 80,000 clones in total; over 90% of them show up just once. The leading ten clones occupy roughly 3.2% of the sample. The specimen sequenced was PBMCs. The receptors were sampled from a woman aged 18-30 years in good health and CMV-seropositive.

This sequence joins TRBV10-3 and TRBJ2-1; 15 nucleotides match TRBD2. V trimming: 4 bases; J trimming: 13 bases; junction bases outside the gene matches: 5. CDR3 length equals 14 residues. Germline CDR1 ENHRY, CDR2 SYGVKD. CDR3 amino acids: CAISAGLAGGIQFF. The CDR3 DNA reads TGTGCCATCAGTGCGGGACTAGCGGGAGGTATTCAGTTCTTC.

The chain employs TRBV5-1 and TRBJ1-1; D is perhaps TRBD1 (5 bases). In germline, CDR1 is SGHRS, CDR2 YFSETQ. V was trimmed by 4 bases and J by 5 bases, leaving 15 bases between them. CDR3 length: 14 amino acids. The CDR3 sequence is CASSGNSGGTEAFF. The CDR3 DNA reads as TGCGCCAGCAGCGGTAACAGTGGGGGGACTGAAGCTTTCTTT.

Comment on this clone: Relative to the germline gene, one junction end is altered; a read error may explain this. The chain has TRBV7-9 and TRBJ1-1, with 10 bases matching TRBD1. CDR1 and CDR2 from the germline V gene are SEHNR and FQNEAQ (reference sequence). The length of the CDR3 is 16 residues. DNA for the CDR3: TGTGCCAGCAGCCCTAGACAGGGGGCTTTGAAGACTGAAGCTTTCTTT. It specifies CASSPRQGALKTEAFF.

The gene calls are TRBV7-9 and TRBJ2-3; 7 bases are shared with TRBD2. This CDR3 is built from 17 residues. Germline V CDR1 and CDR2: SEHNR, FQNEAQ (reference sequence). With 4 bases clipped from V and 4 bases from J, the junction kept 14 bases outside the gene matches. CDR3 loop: CASSSILAGEVSDTQYF. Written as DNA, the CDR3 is TGTGCCAGCAGCTCCATTCTGGCGGGGGAAGTATCAGATACGCAGTATTTT.

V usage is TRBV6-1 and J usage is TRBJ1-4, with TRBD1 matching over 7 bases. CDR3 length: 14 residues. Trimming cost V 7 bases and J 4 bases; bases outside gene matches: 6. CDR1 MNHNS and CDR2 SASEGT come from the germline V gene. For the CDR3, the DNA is TGTGCCAGCACGGGACAGCTTAATAATGAAAAACTGTTTTTT. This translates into CASTGQLNNEKLFF.

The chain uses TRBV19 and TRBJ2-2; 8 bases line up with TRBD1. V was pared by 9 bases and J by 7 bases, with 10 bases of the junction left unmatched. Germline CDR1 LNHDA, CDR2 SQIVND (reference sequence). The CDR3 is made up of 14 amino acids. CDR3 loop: CASKTQGGIGELFF. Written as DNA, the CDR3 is TGTGCCAGCAAGACACAGGGGGGAATCGGGGAGCTGTTTTTT.

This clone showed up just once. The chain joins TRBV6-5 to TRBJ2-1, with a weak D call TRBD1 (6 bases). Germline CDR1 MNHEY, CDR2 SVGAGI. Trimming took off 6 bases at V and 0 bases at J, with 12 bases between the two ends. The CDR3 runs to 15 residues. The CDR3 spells CASSPDRYSYNEQFF. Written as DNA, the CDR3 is TGTGCCAGCAGCCCTGACAGGTACTCCTACAATGAGCAGTTCTTC.

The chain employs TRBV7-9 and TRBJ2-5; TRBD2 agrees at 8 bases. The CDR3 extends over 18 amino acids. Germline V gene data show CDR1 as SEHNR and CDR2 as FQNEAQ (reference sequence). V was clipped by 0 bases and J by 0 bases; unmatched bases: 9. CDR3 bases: TGTGCCAGCAGCTTAGCCCAGGGTAGTAGCGGGAACCAAGAGACCCAGTACTTC. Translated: CASSLAQGSSGNQETQYF.

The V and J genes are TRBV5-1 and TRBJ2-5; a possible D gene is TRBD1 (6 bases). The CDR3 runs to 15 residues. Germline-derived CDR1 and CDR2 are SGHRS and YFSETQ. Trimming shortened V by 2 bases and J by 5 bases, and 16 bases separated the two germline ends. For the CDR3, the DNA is TGCGCCAGCAGCTTAGCCGACAGGAATGGGGAGACCCAGTACTTC. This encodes CASSLADRNGETQYF. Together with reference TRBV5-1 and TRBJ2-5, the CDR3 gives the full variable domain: KAGVTQTPRYLIKTRGQQVTLSCSPISGHRSVSWYQQTPGQGLQFLFEYFSETQRNKGNFPGRFSGRQFSNSRSEMNVSTLELGDSALYLCASSLADRNGETQYFGPGTRLLVL.

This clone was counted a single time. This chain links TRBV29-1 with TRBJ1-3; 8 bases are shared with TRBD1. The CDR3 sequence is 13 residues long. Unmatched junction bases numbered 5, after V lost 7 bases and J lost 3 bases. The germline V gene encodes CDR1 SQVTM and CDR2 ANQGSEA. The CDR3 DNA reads TGCAGCGCACTAACAGGGGGTGGAAACACCATATATTTT. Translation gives CSALTGGGNTIYF.

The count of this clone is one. CDR3 DNA: TGTGCCAGCAGCGTAGGGGCCCCCGGCACCGGGGAGCTGTTTTTT. This gives the protein CASSVGAPGTGELFF. The V gene is TRBV9, the J gene TRBJ2-2; no clear D gene. This CDR3 spans 15 amino acids. Between the trimmed V and J ends, which lost 0 bases and 4 bases, there was a span of 10 bases. Germline CDR1 SGDLS, CDR2 YYNGEE.

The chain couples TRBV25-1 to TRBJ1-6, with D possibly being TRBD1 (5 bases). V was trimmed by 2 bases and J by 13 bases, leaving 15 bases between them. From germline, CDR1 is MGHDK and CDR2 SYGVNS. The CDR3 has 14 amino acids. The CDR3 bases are TGTGCCAGCAGTGAAGCAGGGAATTCCACCCCCCTCCACTTT. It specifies CASSEAGNSTPLHF.